Listed below are T cell receptor beta chains from one sample, sequenced in a study of blood T cell repertoires in COVID-19. Assay: immunoSEQ multiplex PCR; the TCRdb copy retains only in-frame clones and omits some. This repertoire shows over 120,000 clones, around 83% found once; its top ten account for approximately 10%. Sequenced material: PBMCs or T cells enriched from blood (not recorded which). The receptors come from a man aged 45 to 65 who had recovered from COVID-19. Each CDR3 is given with its conserved first and last residue. The D gene is left open where the match is weak. Size is stated for part of the rows, as once, few or many counts, or as a class when the clone is expanded.

d_call	v_call	j_call	clone_size	cdr3_aa	cdr3_nt
NA	TRBV6-5	TRBJ2-5	NA	CASKPQGSQETQYF	TGTGCCAGCAAACCACAGGGTTCTCAAGAGACCCAGTACTTC
NA	TRBV5-4	TRBJ2-6	NA	CASSLDAGFWSSGANVLTF	TGTGCCAGCAGCTTGGATGCTGGTTTTTGGAGCTCTGGGGCCAACGTCCTGACTTTC
NA	TRBV28	TRBJ1-1	NA	CASLPPGGAGNTEAFF	TGTGCCAGCCTTCCTCCGGGGGGCGCGGGGAACACTGAAGCTTTCTTT
TRBD1	TRBV18	TRBJ1-4	NA	CASSEWTGAEEKLFF	TGTGCCAGCTCAGAATGGACAGGGGCGGAGGAAAAACTGTTTTTT
NA	TRBV7-9	TRBJ2-7	few	CASSSETNLYEQYF	TGTGCCAGCAGCTCCGAAACTAACCTCTACGAGCAGTACTTC
TRBD1	TRBV14	TRBJ1-2	once	CASSPRQGNYGYTF	TGTGCCAGCAGTCCCCGACAGGGGAACTATGGCTACACCTTC
NA	TRBV7-8	TRBJ1-5	NA	CASSLWSGDPSNQPQHF	TGTGCCAGCAGCTTATGGTCAGGGGATCCTAGCAATCAGCCCCAGCATTTT
NA	TRBV5-4	TRBJ2-3	NA	CASSSGSNRADTQYF	TGTGCCAGCAGCTCCGGCTCGAATCGGGCAGATACGCAGTATTTT
TRBD1	TRBV7-3	TRBJ1-6	few	CASSSHHRGSGAQRVVSPLHF	TGTGCCAGCAGCTCCCACCACAGGGGATCTGGAGCTCAGCGGGTAGTCTCACCCCTCCACTTT
TRBD1	TRBV6-6	TRBJ2-7	NA	CASSYTGQGEEEQYF	TGTGCCAGCAGTTACACGGGACAGGGGGAAGAAGAGCAGTACTTC
NA	TRBV6-5	TRBJ2-7	once	CASGPPAYEQYF	TGTGCCAGCGGGCCACCGGCCTACGAGCAGTACTTC